This T cell receptor beta chain was identified during a study of human T cells and chemical hapten exposure. This clonotype was detected many times. Time point given: patch test 2, 6 weeks after DPC sensitization. Documented treatment: therapeutic diphenylcyclopropenone sensitization with weekly scalp DPC. Alopecia patients, 18 to 70 years old and DPC-suitable, served as donors. The authors extracted total RNA from unfractionated whole blood. TCRdb itself ran the RACE reads through MiXCR, one entry per CDR3 protein. Of about 100,000 distinct CDR3 sequences in the sample, 11% are singletons; the top ten hold 2.5% to 3.5%. The source is a woman in her forties with alopecia areata. Some clones in this sample may be carry-over from other donors' samples. The sample consisted of whole blood, taken in connection with sensitization to the hapten diphenylcyclopropenone (DPC).

The CDR3 coding sequence is TGTGCCAGCCTGCGGGTTGGAAACACCATATATTTT. Its protein is CASLRVGNTIYF. The gene calls are TRBV6-6 and TRBJ1-3, with D unclear. Germline V gives CDR1 MNHNY, CDR2 SVGAGI (reference sequence). The CDR3 sequence is 12 residues long. V lost 8 bases, J lost 3 bases, and 8 bases lay in between.